Listed below are T cell receptor beta chains from one sample, sequenced in a study of blood T cell repertoires in COVID-19. Repertoires were generated with immunoSEQ multiplex PCR, while TCRdb's copy carries only in-frame clones and drops some. Here the sample spans under 60,000 clones, 70% to 90% being singletons. Source material: peripheral blood. The source is a human donor in a cohort sampled during active COVID-19. CDR3s include the opening cysteine and the closing phenylalanine or tryptophan. A D gene is named only where the DNA matches it firmly. Clone size is shown for a subset of rows, as once, few, many or a class of expanded clone.

clone_size	v_call	d_call	j_call	cdr3_aa	cdr3_nt
NA	TRBV4-3	NA	TRBJ1-1	CASSFSRGELNTEAFF	TGCGCCAGCAGCTTTTCCAGGGGAGAATTGAACACTGAAGCTTTCTTT
NA	TRBV7-2	NA	TRBJ2-1	CASSLGPPNNEQFF	TGTGCCAGCAGCTTGGGGCCCCCTAACAATGAGCAGTTCTTC
NA	TRBV27	TRBD1	TRBJ1-6	CASSRPGTGFGSPLHF	TGTGCCAGCAGCCGTCCCGGGACAGGGTTTGGTTCACCCCTCCACTTT
NA	TRBV2	TRBD1	TRBJ1-1	CASRGRTGGSYTEAFF	TGTGCCAGCCGAGGCCGGACAGGGGGCTCGTACACTGAAGCTTTCTTT
NA	TRBV6-5	TRBD1	TRBJ1-6	CASSPGQPNSPLHF	TGTGCCAGCAGCCCGGGACAGCCCAATTCACCCCTCCACTTT
NA	TRBV25-1	TRBD1	TRBJ2-1	CASSEQGQIAYNEQFF	TGTGCCAGCAGTGAACAGGGACAGATCGCCTACAATGAGCAGTTCTTC
NA	TRBV5-6	NA	TRBJ1-1	CASSRTGSYTEAFF	TGTGCCAGCAGCCGAACGGGGTCATACACTGAAGCTTTCTTT
NA	TRBV13	NA	TRBJ1-3	CASSFGAVHRLSGNTIYF	TGTGCCAGCAGCTTTGGGGCAGTCCACCGGTTATCCGGAAACACCATATATTTT
NA	TRBV6-1	TRBD1	TRBJ2-7	CASSEAGTAYEQYF	TGTGCCAGCAGTGAAGCGGGGACAGCCTACGAGCAGTACTTC
few	TRBV3-1/TRBV3-2	TRBD2	TRBJ2-5	CASSQDLRGGPKETQYF	TGTGCCAGCAGCCAAGATTTACGGGGGGGCCCCAAAGAGACCCAGTACTTC
NA	TRBV7-9	NA	TRBJ1-4	CASSLGLQGLSEKLFF	TGTGCCAGCAGCTTAGGCCTCCAGGGTTTAAGTGAAAAACTGTTTTTT
NA	TRBV7-6	NA	TRBJ1-1	CASSLSGPNTEAFF	TGTGCCAGCAGCTTATCAGGCCCGAACACTGAAGCTTTCTTT
NA	TRBV24-1	TRBD1	TRBJ1-1	CATSGTGGNTEAFF	TGTGCCACCAGTGGGACAGGGGGGAACACTGAAGCTTTCTTT
once	TRBV7-9	NA	TRBJ2-6	CASIVEYSGANVLTF	TGTGCCAGCATCGTTGAGTATTCTGGGGCCAACGTCCTGACTTTC
NA	TRBV27	NA	TRBJ2-5	CASNTVYGETQYF	TGTGCCAGCAATACAGTTTATGGCGAGACCCAGTACTTC
NA	TRBV5-4	NA	TRBJ2-1	CASSLWLAGLEQFF	TGTGCCAGCAGCTTGTGGCTAGCAGGCCTTGAGCAGTTCTTC
NA	TRBV10-3	NA	TRBJ2-3	CAIRPSERPDTQYF	TGTGCCATCAGACCATCGGAGAGGCCAGATACGCAGTATTTT
NA	TRBV3-1/TRBV3-2	TRBD2	TRBJ2-5	CASSHLTSGVNGGETQYF	TGTGCCAGCAGCCATTTGACTAGCGGGGTTAATGGAGGGGAGACCCAGTACTTC
NA	TRBV2	NA	TRBJ1-2	CASRPGTRGRDGYTF	TGTGCCAGCAGACCCGGGACCAGGGGTCGTGATGGCTACACCTTC
once	TRBV6-1	TRBD2	TRBJ2-2	CASSEARGGAPHTGELFF	TGTGCCAGCAGTGAAGCGCGCGGGGGAGCTCCACACACCGGGGAGCTGTTTTTT
NA	TRBV30	TRBD1	TRBJ1-4	CAWSVLGQGNEKLFF	TGTGCCTGGAGTGTATTGGGACAGGGAAATGAAAAACTGTTTTTT
NA	TRBV6-2/TRBV6-3	TRBD2	TRBJ2-7	CASTPGGLGYEQYF	TGTGCCAGCACCCCGGGGGGACTAGGTTACGAGCAGTACTTC
once	TRBV10-2	TRBD2	TRBJ2-7	CASSDWGGTSYEQYF	TGCGCCAGCAGTGACTGGGGGGGGACTAGCTACGAGCAGTACTTC
NA	TRBV11-2	NA	TRBJ1-2	CASSLEQDYGYTF	TGTGCCAGCAGCTTAGAACAGGACTATGGCTACACCTTC
NA	TRBV5-1	NA	TRBJ1-1	CASKVQGSTEAFF	TGCGCCAGCAAAGTGCAGGGGTCCACTGAAGCTTTCTTT
NA	TRBV27	TRBD1	TRBJ1-2	CASSPFGLQGANYGYTF	TGTGCCAGCAGTCCTTTTGGCTTACAGGGGGCTAACTATGGCTACACCTTC
NA	TRBV12-3/TRBV12-4	NA	TRBJ2-7	CASSRDSPYEQYF	TGTGCCAGCAGTCGGGACTCCCCCTACGAGCAGTACTTC
NA	TRBV7-7	TRBD1	TRBJ2-3	CAHHEVWRTGTQYF	TGTGCACACCATGAGGTCTGGAGGACAGGTACGCAGTATTTT
NA	TRBV4-3	NA	TRBJ2-5	CASSQDFARAGETQYF	TGCGCCAGCAGCCAAGATTTCGCGCGGGCGGGGGAGACCCAGTACTTC
NA	TRBV12-5	NA	TRBJ1-3	CASGRDSFIYF	TGTGCTAGTGGCAGAGACTCATTCATATATTTT
few	TRBV4-1	NA	TRBJ1-1	CASSQDRNTEAFF	TGCGCCAGCAGCCAAGACAGGAACACTGAAGCTTTCTTT
NA	TRBV19	NA	TRBJ2-7	CASKSQATSYEQYF	TGTGCCTCCAAATCCCAGGCCACCTCCTACGAGCAGTACTTC
NA	TRBV19	NA	TRBJ1-2	CASSIDPRLSYGYTF	TGTGCCAGTAGTATAGATCCCCGACTGAGCTATGGCTACACCTTC
NA	TRBV7-9	TRBD1	TRBJ1-2	CASSTRQGINYGYTF	TGTGCCAGCAGCACCCGACAGGGCATTAACTATGGCTACACCTTC
NA	TRBV7-2	NA	TRBJ2-7	CASSLAGPSSYEQYF	TGTGCCAGCAGCTTAGCGGGGCCTTCCTCCTACGAGCAGTACTTC
NA	TRBV5-1	NA	TRBJ2-3	CASSLERQGARGDTQYF	TGCGCCAGCAGCTTGGAACGGCAGGGCGCTAGGGGAGATACGCAGTATTTT
NA	TRBV7-2	NA	TRBJ2-1	CASSLTSEQFF	TGTGCCAGCAGCTTGACTAGTGAGCAGTTCTTC
NA	TRBV7-2	NA	TRBJ2-1	CASSLGAREYNEQFF	TGTGCCAGCAGCTTAGGAGCCAGGGAATACAATGAGCAGTTCTTC
NA	TRBV4-2	NA	TRBJ1-3	CASSQEGRQRGNTIYF	TGTGCCAGCAGCCAAGAGGGCCGGCAGAGAGGAAACACCATATATTTT
NA	TRBV27	TRBD2	TRBJ2-3	CASSFAGETDTQYF	TGTGCCAGCAGTTTCGCGGGGGAAACAGATACGCAGTATTTT
NA	TRBV7-9	NA	TRBJ1-2	CASSLFGWGYTF	TGTGCCAGCAGCTTATTTGGCTGGGGCTACACCTTC
NA	TRBV12-3/TRBV12-4	NA	TRBJ1-1	CASSLGQTEAFF	TGTGCCAGCAGTTTAGGGCAGACTGAAGCTTTCTTT
NA	TRBV14	NA	TRBJ2-7	CASSLPHRPPYEQYF	TGTGCCAGCAGCCTCCCCCACAGGCCCCCCTACGAGCAGTACTTC
NA	TRBV19	NA	TRBJ1-5	CASSRRTEGQPQHF	TGTGCCAGTAGCAGGAGGACAGAAGGTCAGCCCCAGCATTTT
NA	TRBV5-1	NA	TRBJ1-3	CASSLSRGADGNTIYF	TGCGCCAGCAGCTTGTCCCGGGGGGCCGATGGAAACACCATATATTTT
NA	TRBV9	TRBD2	TRBJ2-7	CASSAQIAGELGEQYF	TGTGCCAGCAGCGCACAGATAGCGGGGGAGCTTGGAGAGCAGTACTTC
NA	TRBV6-1	NA	TRBJ1-4	CASSEARGAGEKLFF	TGTGCCAGCAGTGAAGCGCGGGGGGCGGGTGAAAAACTGTTTTTT
NA	TRBV13	NA	TRBJ1-6	CASSLGRQNSPLHF	TGTGCCAGCAGCTTGGGGAGACAAAATTCACCCCTCCACTTT
once	TRBV11-2	NA	TRBJ1-3	CASSLDRSGNTIYF	TGTGCCAGCAGCCTCGATAGGAGCGGAAACACCATATATTTT
NA	TRBV30	NA	TRBJ1-2	CAWSRGSYGYTF	TGTGCCTGGAGTAGGGGCAGCTATGGCTACACCTTC
NA	TRBV13	TRBD1	TRBJ1-5	CASSLGRGQGQAQHF	TGTGCCAGCAGCTTAGGCAGGGGGCAGGGCCAGGCCCAGCATTTT
NA	TRBV4-3	NA	TRBJ2-6	CASSQVGRGTGANVLTF	TGCGCCAGCAGCCAAGTGGGGAGGGGGACTGGGGCCAACGTCCTGACTTTC
NA	TRBV3-1/TRBV3-2	TRBD1	TRBJ1-4	CASSHERQGVQLFF	TGTGCCAGCAGCCATGAGAGGCAGGGGGTACAACTGTTTTTT
NA	TRBV3-1/TRBV3-2	TRBD1	TRBJ1-2	CASRGDRAPYGYTF	TGTGCCAGCAGGGGGGACAGGGCTCCTTATGGCTACACCTTC
NA	TRBV4-1	TRBD1	TRBJ2-4	CASSQGPGTGGRGDIQYF	TGCGCCAGCAGCCAAGGTCCCGGGACAGGGGGCCGAGGTGACATTCAGTACTTC
once	TRBV4-1	TRBD2	TRBJ2-5	CASSQARGGLETQYF	TGCGCCAGCAGCCAAGCGCGGGGGGGCCTGGAGACCCAGTACTTC
NA	TRBV4-3	TRBD1	TRBJ2-5	CASSQFGRLLPGDRDETQYF	TGCGCCAGCAGCCAATTCGGCCGTCTGCTTCCGGGGGACAGGGATGAGACCCAGTACTTC
once	TRBV4-1	TRBD1	TRBJ1-3	CASSHPTGGGNTIYF	TGCGCCAGCAGCCACCCTACAGGGGGAGGAAACACCATATATTTT
NA	TRBV4-3	NA	TRBJ1-1	CASSQARRSPEAFF	TGCGCCAGCAGCCAAGCCCGTCGGTCCCCTGAAGCTTTCTTT
NA	TRBV6-1	NA	TRBJ2-3	CASSEGWGRPTHMDTQYF	TGTGCCAGCAGTGAAGGGTGGGGGCGGCCTACCCACATGGATACGCAGTATTTT